This T cell receptor (beta chain) is from a study of CD8 T cells in ankylosing spondylitis. A note on this clonotype: Its cognate antigen is unknown.

V was trimmed by 2 bases and J by 6 bases, leaving 13 bases between them. The CDR3 has 14 amino acids. From germline, CDR1 is LGHDT and CDR2 YNNKEL (reference sequence). A quantitative 5'-RACE method, one with molecular barcodes, was used to make TCR beta libraries. One entry per CDR3 protein, called by TCRdb with MiXCR from the 5' RACE reads. The sample yields about 390,000 distinct CDR3 sequences, around 20% seen once. General study findings and limits: Reactive arthritis synovial fluid and blood were previously reported to contain some motif variants. There was a TCR beta motif, made of several highly homologous variants, that appeared characteristic of ankylosing spondylitis blood. Disease-linked clones bore a CD8+ phenotype and were relatively rare in peripheral blood.

The TCR originated in a male donor with ankylosing spondylitis. Material: blood, either unsorted or a sorted T cell fraction (not recorded which). The V call is TRBV3-1, the J call TRBJ1-1; D not resolved. CDR3 nucleotides: TGTGCCAGCAGCCAATTTCCAATTGACGCTGAAGCTTTCTTT. The encoded protein is CASSQFPIDAEAFF.